One and the same sample provided the 20 T cell receptor beta chains below, sequenced in a study of T-cell reconstitution after alpha-beta-depleted transplantation in children. A library of TCRbeta sequences, prepared with unique molecular identifiers, was generated. From the PCR reads, TCRdb called clonotypes with MiXCR, one entry per CDR3 protein. This sample has 200,000 to 300,000 distinct CDR3 sequences, with less than 9% found just once. Sample: PBMCs, mostly from graft donor cells, taken 180 days after TCRalphabeta/CD19-depleted stem cell transplant. Source of these receptors: a male patient between 10 and 17 years old who had a stem cell transplant for acute lymphoblastic leukemia, so the T cells may come from the graft donor.

On this clonotype itself: Compared with germline, one end of the junction differs, possibly owing to a read error. This chain uses TRBV4-1 with TRBJ1-4, with TRBD1 as a possible D gene (6 bases). CDR3 length: 17 residues. Germline CDR1 reads MGHRA; CDR2 reads YSYEKL. As DNA, the CDR3 is TGCGCCAGCAGCCCCCTACTTTTCTGGACGGGGGGCGAAAAACTGTCTTTT. Translated: CASSPLLFWTGGEKLSF.

The sample holds many counts of this clonotype. This chain connects TRBV9 to TRBJ2-7; 14 positions match TRBD2. Germline assignment: CDR1 SGDLS and CDR2 YYNGEE. V lost 3 bases and J lost 3; bases outside the gene matches: 2. The CDR3 is made up of 15 amino acids. The CDR3 coding sequence is TGTGCCAGCAGCGAAGGGACTAGCGGGAGCTACGAGCAGTACTTC. Translation: CASSEGTSGSYEQYF.

This clonotype appeared many times. CDR3 protein: CASRRLPNYNEQFF. For the CDR3, the DNA is TGTGCCAGCAGGAGACTTCCTAACTACAATGAGCAGTTCTTC. The chain is built from TRBV12-3 or TRBV12-4 and TRBJ2-1; no clear D. The CDR3 totals 14 residues. Trimming removed 6 bases at V and 3 bases at J, with 12 bases between.

A note on this clonotype: A clone one base away is much larger, so this may be a read error. The chain couples TRBV4-2 to TRBJ1-4; TRBD1 matches at 9 bases. Trimming removed 1 base from V and 9 bases from J; junction bases left unmatched: 15. Germline-derived CDR1 and CDR2 are LGHNA and YNFKEQ. This CDR3 is built from 18 residues. The CDR3, as DNA: TGTGCCAGCAGCCAAGTTGGACAGGGGTGGCCTCTGTACAAAAAACTGTTTTTT. Residues: CASSQVGQGWPLYKKLFF.

This clonotype occurred many times. The chain joins TRBV5-1 to TRBJ2-6; no firm D call. CDR1 and CDR2 (germline): SGHRS, YFSETQ. This CDR3 region has 14 residues. V lost 7 bases and J lost 2, with 10 bases in between. CDR3 sequence reads: CASGLGAGANVLTF. Here the CDR3 DNA reads TGCGCCAGCGGTTTGGGCGCTGGGGCCAACGTCCTGACTTTC.

This clonotype was seen repeatedly, ten times or more. The chain joins TRBV5-5 to TRBJ1-5, with 7 bases aligning to TRBD1. The V gene end was trimmed by 3 bases and the J gene end by 3 bases; junction bases not matched to a gene: 3. Germline values: CDR1 SGHKS, CDR2 YYEKEE (reference sequence). There are 14 residues in the CDR3. The CDR3 here is CASSSGQNNQPQHF. In DNA form, the CDR3 reads TGTGCCAGCAGCTCGGGACAGAACAATCAGCCCCAGCATTTT.

This clonotype was picked up many times. V usage is TRBV12-3 or TRBV12-4 and J usage is TRBJ2-7; D perhaps matches TRBD1 (5 bases). Between the trimmed V and J ends, which lost 6 bases and 2 bases, there was a span of 20 bases. The CDR3 contains 16 residues. The CDR3 coding sequence is TGTGCCAGCAGCAACAGGCGCAGGGAACGGGCCTACGAGCAGTACTTC. It is translated as CASSNRRRERAYEQYF.

This clonotype was seen ten or more times. The chain links TRBV12-3 or TRBV12-4 to TRBJ2-5, with 12 bases fitting TRBD2. With 6 bases clipped from V and 5 bases from J, the junction kept 7 bases outside the gene matches. There are 15 residues in the CDR3. The CDR3 DNA is TGTGCCAGCAGACCCGGACTAGCGGGGTTGGAGACCCAGTACTTC. This encodes CASRPGLAGLETQYF.

In this sample, this clonotype turned up many times. J is TRBJ2-3 and V is TRBV12-3 or TRBV12-4; perhaps D is TRBD1 or TRBD2 (5 bases each). This CDR3 has 14 residues. Trimming removed 5 bases from V and 4 bases from J, with 13 bases in between. This CDR3 is CASSLGRGADTQYF. The CDR3 DNA is TGTGCCAGCAGTCTGGGACGTGGGGCAGATACGCAGTATTTT.

Ten or more counts support this clonotype. The V and J genes are TRBV18 and TRBJ2-7, with 7 bases aligning to TRBD2. In germline, CDR1 is KGHSH, CDR2 LQKENI. With 1 base clipped from V and 5 bases from J, the junction kept 8 bases outside the gene matches. The CDR3 runs 15 residues. The CDR3 spells CASSPREGLVDEQYF. Here the CDR3 DNA reads TGTGCCAGCTCACCACGGGAGGGCCTAGTGGACGAGCAGTACTTC.

The chain couples TRBV7-9 to TRBJ1-2; D unresolved. The CDR3 covers 14 residues. In germline, CDR1 is SEHNR, CDR2 FQNEAQ (reference sequence). The V end was cut by 5 bases, the J end by 0 bases, with 10 bases between. Here the CDR3 reads CASSPLLTNYGYTF. CDR3 nucleotide sequence: TGTGCCAGCAGCCCCCTTCTGACTAACTATGGCTACACCTTC.

This clonotype was seen ten or more times. The chain joins TRBV7-9 to TRBJ2-1; 8 bases line up with TRBD1. This CDR3 has 16 amino acids. Germline V gene sequence: CDR1 SEHNR, CDR2 FQNEAQ (reference sequence). Trimming removed 2 bases from V and 12 bases from J; junction bases left unmatched: 15. CDR3 sequence reads: CASSLTLRGLVRGQFF. The CDR3, as DNA: TGTGCCAGCAGCTTAACTCTCAGGGGGCTTGTAAGGGGGCAGTTCTTC.

This clonotype was counted at least ten times. The chain carries TRBV4-1 and TRBJ1-1; D is unclear. CDR1 is MGHRA, CDR2 YSYEKL, per germline. The V and J ends lost 7 bases and 3 bases respectively, with 18 bases between them. The CDR3 consists of 15 residues. The CDR3 DNA reads as TGCGCCAGCACCGATGGAGGTTTGTGGGACACTGAAGCTTTCTTT. It translates to CASTDGGLWDTEAFF.

This clonotype was counted ten times or more. As DNA, the CDR3 is TGTGCCAGCAGGGTGTGGGGAAACACCATATATTTT. It specifies CASRVWGNTIYF. The chain uses TRBV13 and TRBJ1-3, with D uncertain. The CDR3 loop spans 12 amino acids. The V gene lost 6 bases and the J gene lost 4 bases, with 7 bases spanning the gap. Germline CDR1 reads PRHDT; CDR2 reads FYEKMQ (reference sequence). The variable domain in full, completed from reference TRBV13 and TRBJ1-3, reads AAGVIQSPRHLIKEKRETATLKCYPIPRHDTVYWYQQGPGQDPQFLISFYEKMQSDKGSIPDRFSAQQFSDYHSELNMSSLELGDSALYFCASRVWGNTIYFGEGSWLTVV.

This clonotype was counted ten times or more. The chain links TRBV27 to TRBJ1-1, with TRBD1 as a possible D gene (5 bases). Germline assignment: CDR1 MNHEY and CDR2 SMNVEV (reference sequence). Trimming left V 3 bases short and J 7 bases short, with 12 bases between. This CDR3 has 13 amino acids. This CDR3 reads CASSFGRQIEAFF. CDR3 DNA: TGTGCCAGCAGTTTTGGAAGACAGATTGAAGCTTTCTTT.

In its sample, this clonotype was seen many times. The rearrangement joins TRBV28 to TRBJ2-3; D uncertain. The CDR3 length is 16 residues. With 6 bases removed from V and 4 bases from J, the gap between germline ends came to 20 bases. Germline-derived CDR1 and CDR2 are MDHEN and SYDVKM. In nucleotides, the CDR3 is TGTGCCAGCAGACATACACTCACCCGCTACGCAGATACGCAGTATTTT. Amino acid sequence: CASRHTLTRYADTQYF.

This clonotype was detected many times. The gene calls are TRBV7-9 and TRBJ1-2; D is unclear. Per germline, CDR1 SEHNR and CDR2 FQNEAQ (reference sequence). The CDR3 sequence is 12 residues long. V lost 7 bases to trimming and J lost 4 bases, with 10 bases between them. CDR3 loop: CASTRGTYGYTF. CDR3 sequence (DNA): TGTGCCAGCACCCGTGGAACCTATGGCTACACCTTC.

Ten or more counts support this clonotype. This chain connects TRBV7-2 to TRBJ2-5, with TRBD1 as a possible D gene (8 bases). Germline values: CDR1 SGHTA, CDR2 FQGNSA. The CDR3 runs 16 residues. Trimming left V 2 bases short and J 3 bases short, with 16 bases between. CDR3 nucleotide sequence: TGTGCCAGCAGCTTAACAGGGGGAGGGGTGGAAGAGACCCAGTACTTC. It yields the protein CASSLTGGGVEETQYF.

This clonotype was counted at least ten times. CDR3 protein: CASSPRTPGGTDTQYF. For the CDR3, the DNA is TGCGCCAGCAGCCCTCGGACGCCCGGGGGCACAGATACGCAGTATTTT. The V and J genes are TRBV4-3 and TRBJ2-3; tentative D call: TRBD2 (5 bases). CDR1 LGHNA and CDR2 YSLEER come from the germline V gene. The V end lost 4 bases, the J end lost 1 base, and 15 bases lay between the germline ends. CDR3 length equals 16 residues.

This chain connects TRBV4-1 to TRBJ2-4; 10 bases match TRBD1. The germline V gene has CDR1 MGHRA and CDR2 YSYEKL. CDR3 length: 15 residues. Unmatched junction bases numbered 8, after V lost 0 bases and J lost 12 bases. The CDR3 loop is CASSQEGDRGRRQYF. The CDR3 DNA is TGCGCCAGCAGCCAAGAGGGGGACAGGGGCAGACGTCAGTACTTC.